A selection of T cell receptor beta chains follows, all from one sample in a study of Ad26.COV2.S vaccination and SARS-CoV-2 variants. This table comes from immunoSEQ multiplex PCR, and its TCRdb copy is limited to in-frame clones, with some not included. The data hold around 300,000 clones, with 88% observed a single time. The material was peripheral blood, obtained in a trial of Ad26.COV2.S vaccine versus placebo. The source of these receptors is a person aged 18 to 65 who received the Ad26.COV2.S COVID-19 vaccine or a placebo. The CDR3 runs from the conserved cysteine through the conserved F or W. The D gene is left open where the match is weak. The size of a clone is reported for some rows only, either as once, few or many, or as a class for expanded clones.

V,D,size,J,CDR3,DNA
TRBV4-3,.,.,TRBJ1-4,CASSQELRREGEKLFF,TGCGCCAGCAGCCAAGAATTGAGGAGGGAAGGTGAAAAACTGTTTTTT
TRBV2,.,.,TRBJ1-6,CASSEEAAKRPLHF,TGTGCCAGCAGTGAAGAGGCCGCTAAGCGACCCCTCCACTTT
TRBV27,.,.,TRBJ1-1,CASSPPGPNTEAFF,TGTGCCAGCAGTCCGCCCGGGCCGAACACTGAAGCTTTCTTT
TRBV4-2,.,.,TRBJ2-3,CASSPSGRPLGDTQYF,TGTGCCAGCAGCCCCTCAGGTCGGCCTTTGGGGGATACGCAGTATTTT
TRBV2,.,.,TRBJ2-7,CASSGETASYEQYF,TGTGCCAGCAGCGGGGAGACTGCCTCCTACGAGCAGTACTTC
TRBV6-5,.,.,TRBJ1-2,CASSYGWGAHGYTF,TGTGCCAGCAGTTACGGATGGGGGGCGCACGGCTACACCTTC
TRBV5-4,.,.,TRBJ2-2,CASSFSGLDTGELFF,TGTGCCAGCAGCTTCTCAGGACTTGACACCGGGGAGCTGTTTTTT
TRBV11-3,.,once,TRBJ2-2,CASSPTVTGELFF,TGTGCCAGCAGCCCTACGGTAACCGGGGAGCTGTTTTTT
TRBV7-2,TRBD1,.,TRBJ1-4,CASSINRGRGLFF,TGTGCCAGCAGCATAAACAGGGGCCGTGGGCTGTTTTTT
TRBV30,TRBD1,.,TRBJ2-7,CAWSPGQGVSYEQYF,TGTGCCTGGAGTCCAGGACAGGGGGTTTCCTACGAGCAGTACTTC
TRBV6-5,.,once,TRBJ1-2,CASSKRGFFTF,TGTGCCAGCAGTAAGCGGGGGTTTTTCACCTTC
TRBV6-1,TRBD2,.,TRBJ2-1,CASSELAGGYNEQFF,TGTGCCAGCAGTGAACTAGCGGGAGGTTACAATGAGCAGTTCTTC
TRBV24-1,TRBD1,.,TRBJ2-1,CATSGSGTGDNEQFF,TGTGCCACCAGTGGATCCGGGACAGGGGACAATGAGCAGTTCTTC
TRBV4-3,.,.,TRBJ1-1,CASSPSRGGGRPTEAFF,TGCGCCAGCAGCCCTTCCCGTGGGGGGGGAAGGCCCACTGAAGCTTTCTTT
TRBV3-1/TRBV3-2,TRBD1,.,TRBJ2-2,CASSRVPGGSNTGELFF,TGTGCCAGCAGTCGTGTTCCAGGGGGCTCGAACACCGGGGAGCTGTTTTTT
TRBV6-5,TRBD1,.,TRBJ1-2,CASGDRGIDGYTF,TGTGCCAGCGGCGACAGGGGGATTGATGGCTACACCTTC
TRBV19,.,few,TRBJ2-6,CASEKGGGSGANVLTF,TGTGCCAGTGAGAAAGGGGGGGGCTCTGGGGCCAACGTCCTGACTTTC
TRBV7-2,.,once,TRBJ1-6,CASSLGGNSPLHF,TGTGCCAGCAGCTTAGGCGGGAATTCACCCCTCCACTTT
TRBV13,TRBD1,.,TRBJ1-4,CASSLTGSREKLFF,TGTGCCAGCAGCCTGACAGGGAGTAGGGAAAAACTGTTTTTT
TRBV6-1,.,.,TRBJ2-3,CASSDRDTQYF,TGTGCCAGCAGTGACAGGGATACGCAGTATTTT
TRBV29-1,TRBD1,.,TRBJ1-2,CSVEGTGDHYGYTF,TGCAGCGTTGAAGGGACAGGGGATCATTATGGCTACACCTTC
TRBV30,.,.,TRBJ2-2,CSGKATGELFF,TGCAGTGGGAAGGCCACCGGGGAGCTGTTTTTT
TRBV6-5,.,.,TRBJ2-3,CASRRDLSADTQYF,TGTGCCAGCCGGCGTGACCTATCAGCAGATACGCAGTATTTT
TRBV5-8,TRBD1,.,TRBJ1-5,CASSLASGGHQPQHF,TGTGCCAGCAGCTTGGCTTCAGGGGGCCATCAGCCCCAGCATTTT
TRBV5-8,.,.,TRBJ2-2,CASSLVGLVAANTGELFF,TGTGCCAGCAGCTTAGTCGGTTTGGTAGCGGCGAACACCGGGGAGCTGTTTTTT
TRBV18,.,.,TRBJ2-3,CASSDLQGLGTDTQYF,TGTGCCAGCTCAGATTTACAGGGTTTGGGCACAGATACGCAGTATTTT
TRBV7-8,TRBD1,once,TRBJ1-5,CASSQNRGPSQPQHF,TGTGCCAGCAGCCAAAACAGGGGCCCTAGTCAGCCCCAGCATTTT
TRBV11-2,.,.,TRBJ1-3,CASSLASLSGNTIYF,TGTGCCAGCAGCTTAGCCAGCCTCTCTGGAAACACCATATATTTT
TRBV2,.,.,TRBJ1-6,CASSARNSPLHF,TGTGCCAGCAGCGCTAGAAATTCACCCCTCCACTTT
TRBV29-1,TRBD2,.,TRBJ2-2,CSVEGLALTGELFF,TGCAGCGTTGAGGGACTAGCCCTCACCGGGGAGCTGTTTTTT
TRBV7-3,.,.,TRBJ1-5,CASSLDGSNQPQHF,TGTGCCAGCAGCTTGGACGGTAGCAATCAGCCCCAGCATTTT